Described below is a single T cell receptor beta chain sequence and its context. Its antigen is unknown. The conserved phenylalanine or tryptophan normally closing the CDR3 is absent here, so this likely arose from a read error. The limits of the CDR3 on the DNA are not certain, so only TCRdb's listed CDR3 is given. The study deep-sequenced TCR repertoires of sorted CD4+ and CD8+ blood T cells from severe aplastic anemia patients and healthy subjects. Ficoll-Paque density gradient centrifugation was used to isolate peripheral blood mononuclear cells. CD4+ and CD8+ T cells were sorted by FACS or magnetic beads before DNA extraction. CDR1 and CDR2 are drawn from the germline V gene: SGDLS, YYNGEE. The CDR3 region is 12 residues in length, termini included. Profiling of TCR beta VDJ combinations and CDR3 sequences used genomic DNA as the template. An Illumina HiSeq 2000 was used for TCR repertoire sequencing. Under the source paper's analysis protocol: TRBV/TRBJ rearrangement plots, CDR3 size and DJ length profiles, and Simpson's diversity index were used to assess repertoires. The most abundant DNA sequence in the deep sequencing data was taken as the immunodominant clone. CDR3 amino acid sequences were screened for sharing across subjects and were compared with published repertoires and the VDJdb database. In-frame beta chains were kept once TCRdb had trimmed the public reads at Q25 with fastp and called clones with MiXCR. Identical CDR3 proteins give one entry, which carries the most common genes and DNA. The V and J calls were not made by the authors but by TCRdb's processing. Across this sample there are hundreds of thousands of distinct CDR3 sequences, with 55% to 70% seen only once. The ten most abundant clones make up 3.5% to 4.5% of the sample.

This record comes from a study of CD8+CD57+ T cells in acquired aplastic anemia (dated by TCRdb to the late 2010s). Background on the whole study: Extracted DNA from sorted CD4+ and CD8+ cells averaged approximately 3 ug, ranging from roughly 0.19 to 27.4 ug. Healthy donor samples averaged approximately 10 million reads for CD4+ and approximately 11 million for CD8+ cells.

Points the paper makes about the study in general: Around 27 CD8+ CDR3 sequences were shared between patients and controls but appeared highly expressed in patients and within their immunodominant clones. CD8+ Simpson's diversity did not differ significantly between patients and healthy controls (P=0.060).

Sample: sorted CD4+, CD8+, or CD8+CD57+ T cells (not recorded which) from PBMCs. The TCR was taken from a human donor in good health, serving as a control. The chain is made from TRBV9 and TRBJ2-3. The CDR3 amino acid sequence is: CASSFDNPYEQY.